One and the same sample provided the 18 T cell receptor beta chains below, sequenced in a study of blood T cell repertoires in COVID-19. The assay was immunoSEQ multiplex PCR, and TCRdb's table has in-frame clones only and misses some. Seen here are fewer than 60,000 clones, approximately 80% observed once, and the top ten hold about 10%. Sequenced: peripheral blood. These receptors originate from a man aged 55-75 years with acute or convalescent COVID-19.

The sample holds many counts of this clone. This chain links TRBV2 with TRBJ2-3, with D hard to call. This CDR3 comprises 12 residues. Germline loops: CDR1 SNHLY, CDR2 FYNNEI. The V gene lost 5 bases and the J gene lost 4 bases, with 7 bases spanning the gap. This CDR3 is CASSPSADTQYF. The CDR3 DNA reads TGTGCCAGCAGTCCTTCGGCAGATACGCAGTATTTT.

This clone showed up just a few times. The chain employs TRBV27 and TRBJ2-3; 9 bases are a match to TRBD2. The germline V gene has CDR1 MNHEY and CDR2 SMNVEV (reference sequence). This CDR3 has 15 amino acids. Germline trimming cut 4 bases from V and 3 bases from J; bases unmatched to any gene: 5. The CDR3 loop reads CASSSAGGLTDTQYF. The CDR3 DNA reads TGTGCCAGCAGTTCCGCGGGGGGGCTAACAGATACGCAGTATTTT.

This chain uses TRBV10-3 with TRBJ1-2; D ambiguous. There are 13 residues in the CDR3. V was shortened by 4 bases and J by 5 bases, with 11 bases between the two germline ends. Looked up from germline, CDR1 is ENHRY and CDR2 is SYGVKD. The CDR3 region has the DNA TGTGCCATCAGTGGGAACGGGGAATATGGCTACACCTTC. This encodes CAISGNGEYGYTF.

This chain connects TRBV6-5 to TRBJ1-2, with 7 bases that match TRBD1. Trimming at V came to 6 bases and at J to 4 bases, leaving 11 bases not matched to a gene. CDR1 MNHEY and CDR2 SVGAGI come from the germline V gene. This CDR3 has 15 amino acids. In nucleotides, the CDR3 is TGTGCCAGCAGGGGAAAAGGGGGACAGATCTATGGCTACACCTTC. This codes for CASRGKGGQIYGYTF.

The rearrangement uses TRBV6-5 and TRBJ1-5; D gene unclear. V was cut by 10 bases and J by 0 bases, with 10 bases left in between. Germline V gene data show CDR1 as MNHEY and CDR2 as SVGAGI. The length of the CDR3 is 13 residues. In nucleotides, the CDR3 is TGTGCCACATCACGGGGTAGCAATCAGCCCCAGCATTTT. Amino acids: CATSRGSNQPQHF.

This clone showed up just once. The chain combines TRBV7-9 with TRBJ1-5, with D unclear. The CDR3 totals 15 residues. CDR1 SEHNR and CDR2 FQNEAQ come from the germline V gene (reference sequence). Trimming removed 5 bases from V and 7 bases from J, with 18 bases in between. This CDR3 reads CASSMDAPRGQPQHF. DNA for the CDR3: TGTGCCAGCAGCATGGATGCGCCCAGAGGGCAGCCCCAGCATTTT.

The chain uses TRBV5-4 and TRBJ1-5; D is unclear. The germline V gene encodes CDR1 SGHNT and CDR2 YYREEE (reference sequence). CDR3 length: 13 residues. V gave up 2 bases and J gave up 5 bases, with 8 bases separating them. The CDR3 DNA is TGTGCCAGCAGCTTATCTCCGTATCAGCCCCAGCATTTT. Translating it yields CASSLSPYQPQHF.

The chain employs TRBV20-1 and TRBJ1-1; D unresolved. V was trimmed by 7 bases and J by 3 bases, leaving 9 bases between them. The CDR3 spans 11 residues. The germline V gene encodes CDR1 DFQATT and CDR2 SNEGSKA (reference sequence). As DNA, the CDR3 is TGCAGTGTTCGGACTTACACTGAAGCTTTCTTT. This encodes CSVRTYTEAFF.

The chain is built from TRBV27 and TRBJ2-2; TRBD1 might be the D (6 bases). This CDR3 comprises 15 residues. In germline, CDR1 is MNHEY, CDR2 SMNVEV (reference sequence). V was shortened by 4 bases and J by 6 bases, with 15 bases between the two germline ends. The CDR3 sequence is CASSYHTGFPGELFF. The CDR3 coding sequence is TGTGCCAGCAGTTATCATACAGGGTTCCCCGGGGAGCTGTTTTTT.

This chain joins TRBV10-1 and TRBJ2-7; TRBD1 agrees at 8 bases. Germline lookup yields CDR1 WNHNN and CDR2 SYGVQD (reference sequence). The CDR3 consists of 15 residues. V shed 2 bases, J shed 2 bases, and the junction held 5 bases outside the gene matches. The CDR3 protein is CASSEVQGEAYEQYF. As DNA, the CDR3 is TGCGCCAGCAGTGAGGTACAGGGGGAAGCCTACGAGCAGTACTTC.

This chain links TRBV11-2 with TRBJ2-1; 8 bases are shared with TRBD1. With 3 bases clipped from V and 0 bases from J, the junction kept 7 bases outside the gene matches. Germline V gene data show CDR1 as SGHAT and CDR2 as FQNNGV. This CDR3 contains 17 residues. The CDR3 sequence: CASSLGGQASSYNEQFF. The CDR3 region has the DNA TGTGCCAGCAGCTTGGGGGGACAGGCGAGCTCCTACAATGAGCAGTTCTTC.

The rearrangement joins TRBV5-5 to TRBJ1-4, with D perhaps TRBD1 (5 bases). This CDR3 has 13 amino acids. The germline CDR1 and CDR2 sequences are SGHKS and YYEKEE (reference sequence). V shed 1 base and J shed 8 bases, with 9 bases lying between them. In DNA form, the CDR3 reads TGTGCCAGCAGCTTGCAGGGTAGGGAAAAACTGTTTTTT. Translation gives CASSLQGREKLFF.

This clone appeared a single time. The V and J genes are TRBV5-1 and TRBJ1-1; weak D call: TRBD1 (5 bases). The ends were cut back, 5 bases at V and 1 base at J, with 9 bases in the middle. CDR1 is SGHRS, CDR2 YFSETQ, per germline. This CDR3 has 13 residues. As DNA, the CDR3 is TGCGCCAGCAGAACCAGGGCGAACACTGAAGCTTTCTTT. Amino acid sequence: CASRTRANTEAFF.

The J gene is TRBJ2-3, the V gene TRBV2; 8 bases agree with TRBD1. In germline, CDR1 is SNHLY, CDR2 FYNNEI. The V gene end was trimmed by 4 bases and the J gene end by 0 bases; junction bases not matched to a gene: 3. This CDR3 contains 15 residues. In nucleotides, the CDR3 is TGTGCCAGCAGTGTCGACAGGGGTAGCACAGATACGCAGTATTTT. Its protein is CASSVDRGSTDTQYF.

The rearrangement uses TRBV3-1 (or the pseudogene TRBV3-2) and TRBJ1-2; D is possibly TRBD1 (6 bases). Per the germline V gene, CDR1 is LGHDT and CDR2 is YNNKEL (reference sequence). V lost 5 bases to trimming and J lost 8 bases, with 12 bases between them. The CDR3 is 12 amino acids. CDR3 loop: CASSAPGVGYTF. DNA of the CDR3: TGTGCCAGCAGCGCCCCAGGGGTAGGCTACACCTTC.

The chain uses TRBV6-4 and TRBJ2-2; 8 bases line up with TRBD1. The CDR3 covers 17 residues. V shed 4 bases, J shed 5 bases, and the junction held 12 bases outside the gene matches. The germline V gene encodes CDR1 MRHNA and CDR2 SNTAGT. CDR3 residues: CASSVSQGAGGTGELFF. The CDR3 DNA reads TGTGCCAGCAGTGTGTCCCAGGGGGCCGGTGGGACCGGGGAGCTGTTTTTT.

As regards this clone: Distinct nucleotide sequences in the sample also encode this CDR3. The rearrangement uses TRBV2 and TRBJ2-7; 12 bases match TRBD1. This CDR3 region has 14 residues. CDR1 is SNHLY and CDR2 is FYNNEI in the germline V gene. The ends lost 6 bases at V and 3 bases at J; junction bases unmatched: 3. This CDR3 reads CASRGTGGRYEQYF. CDR3 coding DNA: TGTGCCAGCAGGGGGACAGGGGGCCGCTACGAGCAGTACTTC. Looking up the rest from reference TRBV2 and TRBJ2-7 gives the full variable domain: EPEVTQTPSHQVTQMGQEVILRCVPISNHLYFYWYRQILGQKVEFLVSFYNNEISEKSEIFDDQFSVERPDGSNFTLKIRSTKLEDSAMYFCASRGTGGRYEQYFGPGTRLTVT.

V gene TRBV7-2 combines with J gene TRBJ1-2; 8 bases fit TRBD1. CDR1 is SGHTA, CDR2 FQGNSA, per germline. J gave up 5 bases and V 3 bases, and 14 bases lay outside the gene matches. The CDR3 loop spans 17 amino acids. This chain's CDR3 is CASSLTPGQARGYGYTF. CDR3 sequence (DNA): TGTGCCAGCAGCTTGACCCCGGGACAGGCGAGAGGGTATGGCTACACCTTC.